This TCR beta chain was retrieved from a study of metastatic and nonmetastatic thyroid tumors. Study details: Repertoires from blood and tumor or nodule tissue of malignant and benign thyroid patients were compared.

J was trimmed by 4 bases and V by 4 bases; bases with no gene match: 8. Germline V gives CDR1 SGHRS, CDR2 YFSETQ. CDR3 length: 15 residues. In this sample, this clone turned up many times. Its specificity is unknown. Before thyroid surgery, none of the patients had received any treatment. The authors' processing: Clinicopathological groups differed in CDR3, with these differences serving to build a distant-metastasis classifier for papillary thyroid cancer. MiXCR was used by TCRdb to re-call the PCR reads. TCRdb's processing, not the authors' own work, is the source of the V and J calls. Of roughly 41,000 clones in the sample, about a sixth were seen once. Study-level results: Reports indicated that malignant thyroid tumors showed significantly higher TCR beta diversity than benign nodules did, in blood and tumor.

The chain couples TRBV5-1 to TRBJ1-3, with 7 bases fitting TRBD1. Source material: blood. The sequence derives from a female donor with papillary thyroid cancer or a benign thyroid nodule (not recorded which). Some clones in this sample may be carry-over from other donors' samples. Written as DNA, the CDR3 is TGCGCCAGCAGCCGTTACCCGGGACAGGGAAACACCATATATTTT. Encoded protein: CASSRYPGQGNTIYF. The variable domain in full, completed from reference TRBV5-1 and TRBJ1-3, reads KAGVTQTPRYLIKTRGQQVTLSCSPISGHRSVSWYQQTPGQGLQFLFEYFSETQRNKGNFPGRFSGRQFSNSRSEMNVSTLELGDSALYLCASSRYPGQGNTIYFGEGSWLTVV.